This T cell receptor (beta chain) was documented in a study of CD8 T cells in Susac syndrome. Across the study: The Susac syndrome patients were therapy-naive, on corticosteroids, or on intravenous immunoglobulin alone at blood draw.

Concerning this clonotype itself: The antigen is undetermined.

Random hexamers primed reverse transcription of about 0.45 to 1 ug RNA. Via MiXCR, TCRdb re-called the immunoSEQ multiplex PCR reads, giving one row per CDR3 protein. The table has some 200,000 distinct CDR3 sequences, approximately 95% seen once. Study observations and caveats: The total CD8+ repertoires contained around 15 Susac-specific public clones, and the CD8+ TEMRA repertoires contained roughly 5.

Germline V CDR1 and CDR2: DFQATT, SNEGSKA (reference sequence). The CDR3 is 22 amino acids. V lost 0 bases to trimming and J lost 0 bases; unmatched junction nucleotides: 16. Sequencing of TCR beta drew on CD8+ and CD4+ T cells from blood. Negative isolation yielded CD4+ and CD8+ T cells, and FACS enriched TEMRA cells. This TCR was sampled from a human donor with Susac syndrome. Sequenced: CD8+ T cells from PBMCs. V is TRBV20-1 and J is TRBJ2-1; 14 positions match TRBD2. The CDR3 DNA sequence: TGCAGTGCTAGAGATGATACCCCGGGACTAGCGGGAGATTCGGGCTCCTACAATGAGCAGTTCTTC. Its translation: CSARDDTPGLAGDSGSYNEQFF.